This T cell receptor (beta chain) emerged from a study of T cell repertoires in cytomegalovirus infection. In TCRdb, the reads were re-called with MiXCR into one record per CDR3 protein. The sample records 230,000 or so distinct CDR3 sequences, about 18% being singletons. There are many counts of this clonotype. This CDR3 region has 15 residues. CDR1 and CDR2 from the germline V gene are SEHNR and FQNEAQ (reference sequence). V was trimmed by 0 bases and J by 5 bases, leaving 13 bases between them. Sequencing used CD8+ T cells from PBMCs. V is TRBV7-9 and J is TRBJ1-2; D gene uncertain. The source is a human donor in good health (CMV status not recorded). Some clones in this sample may be carry-over from other donors' samples. CDR3 DNA sequence: TGTGCCAGCAGCTTAGCCGGTGGGGAGTCGTATGGCTACACCTTC. This gives the protein CASSLAGGESYGYTF.